This entry features one TCR beta chain sequence. What it binds is not known. The TCR beta cDNA came from 5'RACE template switching with UMIs. Reprocessing the 5' RACE reads, TCRdb reports a single entry for every CDR3 protein and omits DNA. The sample table sets out roughly 390,000 distinct CDR3 sequences. The data stem from a study of T cells expressing NK-cell markers. Study as a whole: In the group of eight sequenced donors, seven were HCMV-seropositive and one was seronegative.

Findings of the study overall: Dominant NKG2C+ clonotypes made up roughly 1.0-8% of CD8+ T cells in roughly six donors. Questions lingered over whether expanded NKG2C+ T cell clones were HCMV-specific.

CDR3 length equals 14 residues. Germline assignment: CDR1 SGHRS and CDR2 YFSETQ. Source material: blood T cells: a sorted CD56 or NKG2C T cell subset, CD4+ or CD8+ T cells, or bulk PBMC T cells (not recorded which). V and J are TRBV5-1 and TRBJ2-7; the TCRdb call, TRBD1, lacks DNA for checking. The source of this sequence is a woman between 45 and 65 years old in good health. CDR3 protein: CASSLEAGIYEQYF.